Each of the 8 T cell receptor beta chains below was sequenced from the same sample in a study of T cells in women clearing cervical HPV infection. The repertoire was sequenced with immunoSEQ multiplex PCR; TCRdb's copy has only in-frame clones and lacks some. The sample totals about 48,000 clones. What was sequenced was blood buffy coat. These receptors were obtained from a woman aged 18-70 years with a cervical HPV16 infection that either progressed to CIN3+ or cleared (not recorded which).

Partial CDR3 DNA: TGTGCCAGCAGTGAAGTTTGGGGGCAAAGTGGAAACACC. This codes for CASSEVWGQSGNT. The entire CDR3 protein is CASSEVWGQSGNTIYF. The chain couples TRBV6-1 to TRBJ1-3; TRBD1 is a possible D gene (6 bases). The read is 3 residues too short to cover the CDR3 end, so that end is filled in from the germline J gene. Between the trimmed V and J ends, which lost 1 base and 3 bases, there was a span of 13 bases. The CDR3 is made up of 16 amino acids. Germline-derived CDR1 and CDR2 are MNHNS and SASEGT.

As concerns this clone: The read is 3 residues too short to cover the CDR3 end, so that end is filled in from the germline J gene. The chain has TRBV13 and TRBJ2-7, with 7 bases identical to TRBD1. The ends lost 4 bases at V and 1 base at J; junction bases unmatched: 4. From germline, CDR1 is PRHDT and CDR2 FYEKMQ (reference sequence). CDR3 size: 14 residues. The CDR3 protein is CASSSPTGSYEQYF. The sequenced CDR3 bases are TGTGCCAGCAGCTCGCCGACAGGGTCCTACGAG.

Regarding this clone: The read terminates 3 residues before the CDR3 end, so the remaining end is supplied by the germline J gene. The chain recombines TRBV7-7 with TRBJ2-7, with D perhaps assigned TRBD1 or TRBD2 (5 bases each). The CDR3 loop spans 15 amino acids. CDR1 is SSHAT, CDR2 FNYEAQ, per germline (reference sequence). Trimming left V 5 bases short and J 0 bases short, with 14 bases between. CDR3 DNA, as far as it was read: TGTGCCAGCAGCCTTAATGAGGGGAACTCCTACGAG. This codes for CASSLNEGNSYE. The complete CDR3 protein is CASSLNEGNSYEQYF. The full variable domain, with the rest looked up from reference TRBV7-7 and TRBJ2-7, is GAGVSQSPRYKVTKRGQDVTLRCDPISSHATLYWYQQALGQGPEFLTYFNYEAQPDKSGLPSDRFSAERPEGSISTLTIQRTEQRDSAMYRCASSLNEGNSYEQYFGPGTRLTVT.

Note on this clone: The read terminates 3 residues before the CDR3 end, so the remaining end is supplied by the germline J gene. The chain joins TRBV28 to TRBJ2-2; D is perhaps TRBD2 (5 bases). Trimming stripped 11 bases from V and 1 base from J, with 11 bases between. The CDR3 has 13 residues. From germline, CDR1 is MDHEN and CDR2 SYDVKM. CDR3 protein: CAARTVNTGELFF. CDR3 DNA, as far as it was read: TGTGCCGCCCGGACTGTGAACACCGGGGAG.

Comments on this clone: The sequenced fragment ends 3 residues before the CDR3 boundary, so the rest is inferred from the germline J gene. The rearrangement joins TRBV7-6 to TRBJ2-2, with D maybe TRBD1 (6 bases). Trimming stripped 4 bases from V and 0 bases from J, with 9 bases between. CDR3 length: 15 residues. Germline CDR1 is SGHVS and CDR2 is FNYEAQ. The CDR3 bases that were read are TGTGCCAGCAGCTCAGGGGTCGCGAACACCGGGGAG. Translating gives CASSSGVANTGE. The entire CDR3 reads CASSSGVANTGELFF. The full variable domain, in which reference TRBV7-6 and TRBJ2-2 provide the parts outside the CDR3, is GAGVSQSPRYKVTKRGQDVALRCDPISGHVSLYWYRQALGQGPEFLTYFNYEAQQDKSGLPNDRFSAERPEGSISTLTIQRTEQRDSAMYRCASSSGVANTGELFFGEGSRLTVL.

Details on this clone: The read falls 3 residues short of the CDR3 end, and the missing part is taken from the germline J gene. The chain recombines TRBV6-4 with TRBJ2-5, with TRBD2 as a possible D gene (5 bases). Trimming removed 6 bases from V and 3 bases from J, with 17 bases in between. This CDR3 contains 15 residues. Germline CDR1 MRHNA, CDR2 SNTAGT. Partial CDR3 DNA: TGTGCCAGCAGCGAGAGGGCCCCAATGAAAGAGACC. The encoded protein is CASSERAPMKET. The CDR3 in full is CASSERAPMKETQYF.

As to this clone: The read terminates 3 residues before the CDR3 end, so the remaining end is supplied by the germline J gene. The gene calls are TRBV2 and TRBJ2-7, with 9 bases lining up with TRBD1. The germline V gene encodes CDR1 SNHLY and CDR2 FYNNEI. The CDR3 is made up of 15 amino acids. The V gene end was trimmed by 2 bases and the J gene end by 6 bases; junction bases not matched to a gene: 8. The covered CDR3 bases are TGTGCCAGCAGTGAATCCGGACAGGGGATGGGCGAG. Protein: CASSESGQGMGE. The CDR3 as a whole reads CASSESGQGMGEQYF.

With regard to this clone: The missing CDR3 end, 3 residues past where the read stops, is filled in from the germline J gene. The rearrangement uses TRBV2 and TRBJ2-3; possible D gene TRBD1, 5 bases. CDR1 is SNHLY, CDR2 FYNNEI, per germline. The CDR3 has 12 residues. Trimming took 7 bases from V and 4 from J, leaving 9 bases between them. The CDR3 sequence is CASTPGPDTQYF. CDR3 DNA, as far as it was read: TGTGCCAGCACTCCAGGGCCAGATACG.